Below, 20 T cell receptor beta chains from the same sample are listed, as sequenced in a study of T cell responses to AZD1222 COVID-19 vaccine. Produced via immunoSEQ multiplex PCR; TCRdb's table is partial and in-frame only. The table lists 150,000 or so clones, 85% to 95% of them singletons. The sample was peripheral blood, taken 28 days after the second AZD1222 dose. Receptors were obtained from an adult who received the AZD1222 COVID-19 vaccine.

The chain joins TRBV6-6 to TRBJ2-7, with 7 bases matching TRBD1. The V gene's germline CDR1 is MNHNY and CDR2 SVGAGI (reference sequence). Trimming at V came to 6 bases and at J to 4 bases, leaving 12 bases not matched to a gene. The CDR3 runs 15 residues. The CDR3 coding sequence is TGTGCCAGCAGGATGACCGGGACAGAACGTTACGAGCAGTACTTC. Its translation: CASRMTGTERYEQYF.

V usage is TRBV28 and J usage is TRBJ1-2; TRBD1 matches at 7 bases. This CDR3 comprises 15 residues. From germline, CDR1 is MDHEN and CDR2 SYDVKM. J gave up 3 bases and V 7 bases, and 11 bases lay outside the gene matches. The CDR3 sequence: CASNQGTAGDYGYTF. In DNA form, the CDR3 reads TGTGCCAGCAACCAAGGGACAGCGGGGGACTATGGCTACACCTTC.

The genes are TRBV5-4 and TRBJ1-6, with no clear D. Germline V CDR1 and CDR2: SGHNT, YYREEE (reference sequence). The CDR3 loop spans 14 amino acids. Trimming removed 3 bases from V and 5 bases from J, with 9 bases in between. This CDR3 is CASSSRSDNSPLHF. The CDR3 DNA reads as TGTGCCAGCAGCTCCCGGTCTGATAATTCACCCCTCCACTTT. Complete variable domain (other parts from reference TRBV5-4 and TRBJ1-6): ETGVTQSPTHLIKTRGQQVTLRCSSQSGHNTVSWYQQALGQGPQFIFQYYREEENGRGNFPPRFSGLQFPNYSSELNVNALELDDSALYLCASSSRSDNSPLHFGNGTRLTVT.

The chain uses TRBV6-5 and TRBJ1-2, with D possibly matching TRBD1 (6 bases). The CDR3 length is 13 residues. V was trimmed by 6 bases and J by 5 bases, leaving 13 bases between them. The V gene's germline CDR1 is MNHEY and CDR2 SVGAGI. The CDR3 sequence: CASRGGAGYGYTF. CDR3 DNA: TGTGCCAGCAGGGGGGGCGCTGGATATGGCTACACCTTC.

The rearrangement uses TRBV9 and TRBJ2-7; 7 bases are a match to TRBD2. Germline V gene lookup returns CDR1 SGDLS and CDR2 YYNGEE. V lost 0 bases, J lost 4 bases, and 4 bases stayed unmatched. There are 14 residues in the CDR3. DNA for the CDR3: TGTGCCAGCAGCGTAGGCGGGAGCGGGTACGAGCAGTACTTC. This gives the protein CASSVGGSGYEQYF.

The rearrangement links TRBV19 to TRBJ2-1; D gene ambiguous. This CDR3 has 14 residues. Germline V gene sequence: CDR1 LNHDA, CDR2 SQIVND (reference sequence). V was shortened by 7 bases and J by 0 bases, with 10 bases between the two germline ends. The CDR3 DNA is TGTGCCAGTACCCCGACGGTCTCCTACAATGAGCAGTTCTTC. It translates to CASTPTVSYNEQFF.

The chain is built from TRBV28 and TRBJ1-5, with D perhaps TRBD1 (5 bases). Trimming left V 10 bases short and J 5 bases short, with 15 bases between. This CDR3 spans 13 amino acids. Germline CDR1 and CDR2: MDHEN and SYDVKM. The CDR3 loop is CATAGHVDQPQHF. The CDR3 DNA reads TGTGCCACCGCAGGGCACGTGGATCAGCCCCAGCATTTT.

The chain has TRBV4-3 and TRBJ1-2, with D possibly being TRBD1 (6 bases). The CDR3 has 15 residues. In germline, CDR1 is LGHNA, CDR2 YSLEER. V was pared by 0 bases and J by 7 bases, with 15 bases between. Written as DNA, the CDR3 is TGCGCCAGCAGCCAAGATTTGGGGGCCCCGTCTGGCTACACCTTC. It codes for CASSQDLGAPSGYTF.

The gene calls are TRBV7-2 and TRBJ1-2, with 8 positions matching TRBD1. The CDR3 is 14 residues long. V lost 1 base, J lost 8 bases, and 6 bases stayed unmatched. The germline CDR1 and CDR2 sequences are SGHTA and FQGNSA. In DNA form, the CDR3 reads TGTGCCAGCAGCTTAGGGTCGACAGGGGAAGGCTACACCTTC. It encodes CASSLGSTGEGYTF.

The chain has TRBV4-1 and TRBJ1-5, with 8 bases identical to TRBD1. The V gene end was trimmed by 6 bases and the J gene end by 6 bases; junction bases not matched to a gene: 13. The CDR3 sequence is 16 residues long. Germline V gives CDR1 MGHRA, CDR2 YSYEKL. The CDR3 protein is CASSQTEYRGGQPQHF. The DNA of the CDR3 is TGCGCCAGCAGTCAAACTGAATACAGGGGGGGTCAGCCCCAGCATTTT.

The V gene is TRBV9, the J gene TRBJ1-1; no clear D gene. The germline gives CDR1 SGDLS, CDR2 YYNGEE. The CDR3 runs to 15 residues. Trimming cost V 3 bases and J 1 base, with 13 bases left between them. The CDR3 is CASSASLRGNTEAFF. The DNA for the CDR3 is TGTGCCAGCAGCGCCTCGCTGCGGGGGAACACTGAAGCTTTCTTT. Filled out from reference TRBV9 and TRBJ1-1, the complete variable domain reads DSGVTQTPKHLITATGQRVTLRCSPRSGDLSVYWYQQSLDQGLQFLIQYYNGEERAKGNILERFSAQQFPDLHSELNLSSLELGDSALYFCASSASLRGNTEAFFGQGTRLTVV.

The J gene is TRBJ2-3, the V gene TRBV27; D is uncertain. CDR3 size: 15 residues. CDR1 is MNHEY and CDR2 is SMNVEV in the germline V gene (reference sequence). Trimming left V 6 bases short and J 0 bases short, with 13 bases between. The CDR3 nucleotides read TGTGCCAGCAGGGCCCCCGGGTTCAGCACAGATACGCAGTATTTT. Amino acids: CASRAPGFSTDTQYF.

V usage is TRBV27 and J usage is TRBJ2-7; D is possibly TRBD1 (5 bases). Trimming took 6 bases from V and 3 from J, leaving 15 bases between them. Germline CDR1 is MNHEY and CDR2 is SMNVEV (reference sequence). This CDR3 region has 14 residues. CDR3 DNA sequence: TGTGCCAGCAGCCTGCCGGACACCAACTACGAGCAGTACTTC. Translation: CASSLPDTNYEQYF.

This clone was detected only once. Germline is not matched at one junction end, which may reflect a read error. The chain joins TRBV11-2 to TRBJ1-1, with D tentatively TRBD1 (6 bases). Germline values: CDR1 SGHAT, CDR2 FQNNGV. The CDR3 sequence is 13 residues long. The CDR3 coding sequence is TGTGCCAGCAGATTAGGGGGGAACACTGAAGCTTTCTTT. Translated, it gives CASRLGGNTEAFF.

The rearrangement joins TRBV19 to TRBJ1-5, with a weak D call TRBD1 (6 bases). V lost 1 base to trimming and J lost 1 base, with 8 bases between them. This CDR3 has 15 amino acids. Germline CDR1 is LNHDA and CDR2 is SQIVND (reference sequence). The chain's CDR3 is CASSIAGVSNQPQHF. The CDR3 bases are TGTGCCAGTAGTATAGCAGGGGTAAGCAATCAGCCCCAGCATTTT.

The chain uses TRBV18 and TRBJ2-1, with D maybe TRBD1 (6 bases). The CDR3 covers 15 residues. CDR1 is KGHSH, CDR2 LQKENI, per germline. Trimming removed 6 bases at V and 5 bases at J, with 17 bases between. The CDR3 DNA follows: TGTGCCAGCTCGGGGAATCAGGGGCGCGACAATGAGCAGTTCTTC. This codes for CASSGNQGRDNEQFF.

The rearrangement joins TRBV7-2 to TRBJ1-5; perhaps TRBD1 as D (6 bases). This CDR3 comprises 14 residues. The V gene lost 5 bases and the J gene lost 0 bases, with 8 bases spanning the gap. Per the germline V gene, CDR1 is SGHTA and CDR2 is FQGNSA. CDR3 amino acids: CASSQGNSNQPQHF. In nucleotides, the CDR3 is TGTGCCAGCAGCCAGGGGAATAGCAATCAGCCCCAGCATTTT.

The chain combines TRBV28 with TRBJ1-6; D is unclear. With 6 bases removed from V and 5 bases from J, the gap between germline ends came to 14 bases. This CDR3 region has 15 residues. Germline lookup yields CDR1 MDHEN and CDR2 SYDVKM. CDR3 coding DNA: TGTGCCAGCAGGCTGCTAGTGAGCAATAATTCACCCCTCCACTTT. Amino acids: CASRLLVSNNSPLHF.

The V call is TRBV7-7, the J call TRBJ2-7; 8 nucleotides agree with TRBD2. The length of the CDR3 is 16 residues. J was trimmed by 0 bases and V by 5 bases; bases with no gene match: 9. Per germline, CDR1 SSHAT and CDR2 FNYEAQ (reference sequence). The CDR3 here is CASSPGAGDLSYEQYF. In DNA form, the CDR3 reads TGTGCCAGCAGCCCAGGAGCGGGAGACCTCTCCTACGAGCAGTACTTC. Full variable domain (remainder filled in from reference TRBV7-7 and TRBJ2-7): GAGVSQSPRYKVTKRGQDVTLRCDPISSHATLYWYQQALGQGPEFLTYFNYEAQPDKSGLPSDRFSAERPEGSISTLTIQRTEQRDSAMYRCASSPGAGDLSYEQYFGPGTRLTVT.

The chain links TRBV5-1 to TRBJ2-6; maybe TRBD2 (5 bases). The germline gives CDR1 SGHRS, CDR2 YFSETQ. Trimming took off 7 bases at V and 0 bases at J, with 8 bases between the two ends. CDR3 length equals 14 residues. The CDR3 reads CASLDYSGANVLTF. DNA for the CDR3: TGCGCCAGCCTTGACTACTCTGGGGCCAACGTCCTGACTTTC.